The rows below give T cell receptor beta chains drawn from one sample of a study of radiotherapy plus CTLA-4 blockade in lung cancer. Only in-frame clones appear in the TCRdb table, and some are missing; sequencing was by immunoSEQ multiplex PCR. The data show about 73,000 clones, with more than 75% seen just once and around two fifths held by the top ten. Material: peripheral blood, obtained from a patient treated with radiotherapy plus ipilimumab. These receptors were obtained from a human donor with non-small cell lung cancer that progressed on radiotherapy plus ipilimumab. CDR3s include the opening cysteine and the closing phenylalanine or tryptophan. The order of the fields is clone size, J gene, D gene, V gene, CDR3 DNA, CDR3 protein. D genes are given only for firm matches. Where a row states a size, it is once, few, many or the class of an expanded clone; other rows omit it.

clone_size: NA
j_call: TRBJ2-3
d_call: NA
v_call: TRBV19
cdr3_nt: TGTGCCAGTAGTAGGGCGGACACTAGCACAGATACGCAGTATTTT
cdr3_aa: CASSRADTSTDTQYF

clone_size: NA
j_call: TRBJ2-1
d_call: NA
v_call: TRBV29-1
cdr3_nt: TGCAGCGTTTTTGAACTAGAGCGTGGTGAGCAGTTCTTC
cdr3_aa: CSVFELERGEQFF

clone_size: once
j_call: TRBJ2-4
d_call: NA
v_call: TRBV2
cdr3_nt: TGTGCCAGCGAGAAAGGACTAGCCAAAAACATTCAGTACTTC
cdr3_aa: CASEKGLAKNIQYF

clone_size: NA
j_call: TRBJ1-1
d_call: TRBD1
v_call: TRBV6-5
cdr3_nt: TGTGCCAGCAGTAGACTGACAGGGGTGGGCACTGAAGCTTTCTTT
cdr3_aa: CASSRLTGVGTEAFF

clone_size: NA
j_call: TRBJ2-7
d_call: NA
v_call: TRBV9
cdr3_nt: TGTGCCAGCAGCGTAGCCCTAGCGACCTACGAGCAGTACTTC
cdr3_aa: CASSVALATYEQYF

clone_size: few
j_call: TRBJ2-1
d_call: TRBD2
v_call: TRBV5-4
cdr3_nt: TGTGCCAGCAGCTCTGGGCTAGCGGGAGGATCCTACAATGAGCAGTTCTTC
cdr3_aa: CASSSGLAGGSYNEQFF

clone_size: NA
j_call: TRBJ2-2
d_call: NA
v_call: TRBV6-4
cdr3_nt: TGTGCCAGCAGTGGTGTTTGGAACACCGGGGAGCTGTTTTTT
cdr3_aa: CASSGVWNTGELFF

clone_size: NA
j_call: TRBJ2-3
d_call: NA
v_call: TRBV9
cdr3_nt: TGTGCCAGCAGCGTGTTGCGGGGGCAAACCACAGATACGCAGTATTTT
cdr3_aa: CASSVLRGQTTDTQYF

clone_size: NA
j_call: TRBJ2-1
d_call: TRBD2
v_call: TRBV10-2
cdr3_nt: TGCGCCAGCAGTGATATGGCGGGAGGAGGCAATGAGCAGTTCTTC
cdr3_aa: CASSDMAGGGNEQFF

clone_size: NA
j_call: TRBJ1-5
d_call: NA
v_call: TRBV7-8
cdr3_nt: TGTGCCAGCAGCTTAGCGTCAAGTAGCAATCAGCCCCAGCATTTT
cdr3_aa: CASSLASSSNQPQHF

clone_size: NA
j_call: TRBJ1-1
d_call: NA
v_call: TRBV30
cdr3_nt: TGTGCCTGGAGCTCGGCGTATGAAGCTTTCTTT
cdr3_aa: CAWSSAYEAFF

clone_size: NA
j_call: TRBJ2-4
d_call: NA
v_call: TRBV9
cdr3_nt: TGTGCCAGCAGCGTAGCTGTGGCGAGCGACATTCAGTACTTC
cdr3_aa: CASSVAVASDIQYF

clone_size: NA
j_call: TRBJ2-3
d_call: TRBD2
v_call: TRBV9
cdr3_nt: TGTGCCAGCAGCGGGACTAGCGGGATCACAGATACGCAGTATTTT
cdr3_aa: CASSGTSGITDTQYF

clone_size: NA
j_call: TRBJ1-1
d_call: NA
v_call: TRBV6-6
cdr3_nt: TGTGCCAGCGTCGGGCGCAGCATGAACACTGAAGCTTTCTTT
cdr3_aa: CASVGRSMNTEAFF

clone_size: NA
j_call: TRBJ2-1
d_call: TRBD1
v_call: TRBV29-1
cdr3_nt: TGCAGCGCCGGAAGGGGGACAGGGGGATTCAATGAGCAGTTCTTC
cdr3_aa: CSAGRGTGGFNEQFF

clone_size: NA
j_call: TRBJ1-4
d_call: TRBD1
v_call: TRBV29-1
cdr3_nt: TGCAGCGTTACTACCGGACAGGGTAGGGAAAAACTGTTTTTT
cdr3_aa: CSVTTGQGREKLFF

clone_size: NA
j_call: TRBJ1-1
d_call: NA
v_call: TRBV27
cdr3_nt: TGTGCCAGCAGTAACTTGAGGGTAAACACTGAAGCTTTCTTT
cdr3_aa: CASSNLRVNTEAFF

clone_size: NA
j_call: TRBJ1-5
d_call: NA
v_call: TRBV28
cdr3_nt: TGTGCCAGCAGGGACCCGGGGGCTGTGCAGCCCCAGCATTTT
cdr3_aa: CASRDPGAVQPQHF

clone_size: NA
j_call: TRBJ1-5
d_call: NA
v_call: TRBV27
cdr3_nt: TGTGCCAGCCGTGCCTATAGCAATCAGCCCCAGCATTTT
cdr3_aa: CASRAYSNQPQHF

clone_size: few
j_call: TRBJ2-1
d_call: NA
v_call: TRBV18
cdr3_nt: TGTGCCAGCTCACCTAGCTCCTACAATGAGCAGTTCTTC
cdr3_aa: CASSPSSYNEQFF

clone_size: NA
j_call: TRBJ1-5
d_call: TRBD1
v_call: TRBV6-1
cdr3_nt: TGTGCCAGCAGCACAGGGGGGGAGCCCCAGCATTTT
cdr3_aa: CASSTGGEPQHF

clone_size: NA
j_call: TRBJ1-2
d_call: NA
v_call: TRBV4-1
cdr3_nt: TGCGCCAGCAGCCCCGCCCGACGTTTGAACTATGGCTACACCTTC
cdr3_aa: CASSPARRLNYGYTF

clone_size: NA
j_call: TRBJ2-1
d_call: NA
v_call: TRBV4-1
cdr3_nt: TGCGCCAGCAGCCAACCTTACAATGAGCAGTTCTTC
cdr3_aa: CASSQPYNEQFF

clone_size: NA
j_call: TRBJ2-1
d_call: NA
v_call: TRBV6-5
cdr3_nt: TGTGCCAGCAGTTACGTCCCAGGGGAGAATGAGCAGTTCTTC
cdr3_aa: CASSYVPGENEQFF

clone_size: NA
j_call: TRBJ1-2
d_call: NA
v_call: TRBV28
cdr3_nt: TGTGCCAGCAGTGCCGGATCTGGCTACACCTTC
cdr3_aa: CASSAGSGYTF